The clone carrying this TCR beta chain was found a few times. The antigen remains unidentified. Other DNA sequences in this specimen translate into the identical CDR3. The assay was immunoSEQ multiplex PCR, and TCRdb's table has in-frame clones only and misses some. The sample consists of around 120,000 clones, about 92% of them appearing once. This sample stems from a study of T cell responses to AZD1222 COVID-19 vaccine. Study-wide results and limits: The study found Spike-specific TCR breadth and depth rose after two AZD1222 doses. It was only a handful of AZD1222 recipients who were seropositive at baseline. In all cases, repertoires were sampled only after the peak T cell response.

Losses at the gene ends were 0 bases for V and 0 bases for J; bases not matched to a gene: 2. The CDR3 contains 15 residues. The germline CDR1 and CDR2 sequences are SGHRS and YFSETQ. The chain combines TRBV5-1 with TRBJ1-1, with 7 bases matching TRBD1. The sequencing here drew on peripheral blood, taken 28 days after the second AZD1222 dose. This TCR derives from an adult who received the AZD1222 COVID-19 vaccine. The CDR3 reads CASSLAGQMNTEAFF. CDR3 bases: TGCGCCAGCAGCTTGGCGGGACAGATGAACACTGAAGCTTTCTTT.